What follows are 17 T cell receptor beta chains derived from one specimen sequenced in a study of blood T cell repertoires in COVID-19. Measured with immunoSEQ multiplex PCR; TCRdb has only the in-frame clones, and not every one. The sample contains hundreds of thousands of clones, 83% of which appear only once. Source material: PBMCs or T cells enriched from blood (not recorded which). Every receptor here comes from a woman aged 40 to 55 who had been exposed to COVID-19.

This chain uses TRBV4-1 with TRBJ2-3; 10 positions agree with TRBD1. This CDR3 contains 14 residues. Losses at the gene ends were 5 bases for V and 5 bases for J; bases not matched to a gene: 4. The germline CDR1 and CDR2 sequences are MGHRA and YSYEKL. CDR3 bases: TGCGCCAGCAGCTCGGGACAGGGGAAAGATACGCAGTATTTT. This encodes CASSSGQGKDTQYF.

To note about this clone: Additional DNA sequences in this sample encode the identical CDR3. The chain couples TRBV18 to TRBJ2-3, with 7 bases lining up with TRBD1. Germline loops: CDR1 KGHSH, CDR2 LQKENI. V dropped 6 bases and J dropped 1; count of bases not matched to a gene: 4. CDR3 size: 14 residues. CDR3 loop: CASSLGQGTDTQYF. CDR3 in DNA: TGTGCCAGCTCTCTTGGACAGGGCACAGATACGCAGTATTTT.

About this clone itself: Its ends do not fully match the called genes, so a read error is possible. The chain carries TRBV9 and TRBJ1-1; 7 bases are a match to TRBD1. Looked up from germline, CDR1 is SGDLS and CDR2 is YYNGEE. This CDR3 spans 18 amino acids. CDR3 region: CASSPTDGGNTGVRMRVF. CDR3 sequence (DNA): TGTGCCAGCAGCCCAACCGACGGGGGAAATACAGGGGTTCGGATGAGGGTCTTT.

V is TRBV3-1 (or the pseudogene TRBV3-2) and J is TRBJ2-1; TRBD2 matches 12 bases. The CDR3 spans 18 residues. Germline CDR1 LGHDT, CDR2 YNNKEL (reference sequence). The trim removed 0 bases at V and 5 bases at J, leaving 8 bases unmatched. CDR3 coding DNA: TGTGCCAGCAGCCAAGATTACGCCCGACTAGCGGGGGACAATGAGCAGTTCTTC. Protein sequence: CASSQDYARLAGDNEQFF.

The V call is TRBV11-2, the J call TRBJ1-1; D is unclear. Trimming stripped 0 bases from V and 5 bases from J, with 7 bases between. Per germline, CDR1 SGHAT and CDR2 FQNNGV. The CDR3 runs to 13 residues. The CDR3 DNA follows: TGTGCCAGCAGCTTAGATCCCGGGACTGAAGCTTTCTTT. As protein: CASSLDPGTEAFF.

This clone came up once. This rearrangement joins TRBV29-1 to TRBJ1-2, with D uncertain. Per the germline V gene, CDR1 is SQVTM and CDR2 is ANQGSEA. Trimming shortened V by 6 bases and J by 10 bases, and 21 bases separated the two germline ends. CDR3 size: 13 residues. Here the CDR3 reads CSVRGRGKVYYTF. CDR3 bases: TGCAGCGTACGAGGCCGGGGAAAGGTGTACTACACCTTC.

The chain recombines TRBV3-1 (or the pseudogene TRBV3-2) with TRBJ1-1; D might be TRBD1 (5 bases). The length of the CDR3 is 15 residues. Trimming took 3 bases from V and 1 from J, leaving 12 bases between them. CDR1 LGHDT and CDR2 YNNKEL come from the germline V gene (reference sequence). CDR3 nucleotides: TGTGCCAGCAGCCACAGACAGACGCGGAACACTGAAGCTTTCTTT. Its translation: CASSHRQTRNTEAFF.

This chain joins TRBV5-1 and TRBJ2-7, with 8 bases fitting TRBD1. Germline V gene lookup returns CDR1 SGHRS and CDR2 YFSETQ. V trimming: 0 bases; J trimming: 1 base; junction bases outside the gene matches: 6. The CDR3 consists of 16 residues. CDR3 in DNA: TGCGCCAGCAGCTTGGGTCCCGACAGGGGATCCTACGAGCAGTACTTC. It specifies CASSLGPDRGSYEQYF.

The chain employs TRBV2 and TRBJ2-7; D gene ambiguous. Deletions cut 2 bases from V and 4 bases from J, with 6 bases between. The V gene's germline CDR1 is SNHLY and CDR2 FYNNEI. CDR3 length: 12 amino acids. CDR3 loop: CASSEQKYEQYF. CDR3 sequence (DNA): TGTGCCAGCAGTGAACAGAAGTACGAGCAGTACTTC.

The gene calls are TRBV28 and TRBJ2-2; TRBD2 matches at 8 bases. Germline loops: CDR1 MDHEN, CDR2 SYDVKM. This CDR3 has 15 residues. V shed 3 bases and J 5 bases; nucleotides not matched to a gene: 5. The CDR3 bases are TGTGCCAGCAGTTTTGCGGGGGGTTGGACCGGGGAGCTGTTTTTT. Its protein is CASSFAGGWTGELFF.

This rearrangement joins TRBV19 to TRBJ1-5; a possible D gene is TRBD1 (6 bases). With 10 bases removed from V and 6 bases from J, the gap between germline ends came to 16 bases. CDR3 length: 13 residues. The germline V gene has CDR1 LNHDA and CDR2 SQIVND (reference sequence). This CDR3 reads CATQGIEGQPQHF. CDR3 nucleotides: TGTGCCACCCAGGGGATAGAGGGTCAGCCCCAGCATTTT.

The gene calls are TRBV6-5 and TRBJ1-2; 10 bases align to TRBD1. This CDR3 is built from 16 residues. Germline CDR1 reads MNHEY; CDR2 reads SVGAGI. V gave up 2 bases and J gave up 4 bases; unmatched junction bases: 7. CDR3 loop: CASSYTRQGASYGYTF. In DNA, the CDR3 is TGTGCCAGCAGTTACACGAGACAGGGGGCCAGCTATGGCTACACCTTC.

V usage is TRBV4-2 and J usage is TRBJ2-2; D might be TRBD1 (6 bases). The germline V and J ends were trimmed by 1 base and 2 bases, with 17 bases remaining between them. The CDR3 has 18 residues. The germline V gene encodes CDR1 LGHNA and CDR2 YNFKEQ. CDR3 bases: TGTGCCAGCAGCCAAGTTTTCGGGACACCCGTTAACACCGGGGAGCTGTTTTTT. This translates into CASSQVFGTPVNTGELFF.

The chain couples TRBV5-1 to TRBJ1-6; D is perhaps TRBD1 (5 bases). The CDR3 runs 15 residues. The ends were cut back, 3 bases at V and 8 bases at J, with 15 bases in the middle. CDR1 is SGHRS, CDR2 YFSETQ, per germline. The CDR3 loop is CASSSGPQGDSPLHF. CDR3 sequence (DNA): TGCGCCAGCAGCTCCGGACCTCAAGGGGATTCACCCCTCCACTTT.

The CDR3 coding sequence is TGTGCCAGCAGCCCCGAGGGGGGGGTCTATGGCTACACCTTC. This translates into CASSPEGGVYGYTF. The chain recombines TRBV7-2 with TRBJ1-2, with a weak D call TRBD1 (6 bases). Trimming removed 5 bases at V and 4 bases at J, with 14 bases between. Germline values: CDR1 SGHTA, CDR2 FQGNSA. CDR3 size: 14 residues.

This clone was seen only once. The rearrangement joins TRBV19 to TRBJ2-2, with D hard to call. The CDR3 is 14 residues long. V gave up 6 bases and J gave up 1 base, with 9 bases separating them. CDR1 LNHDA and CDR2 SQIVND come from the germline V gene (reference sequence). CDR3 nucleotides: TGTGCCAGTAGGGGTAGCCGGAACACCGGGGAGCTGTTTTTT. Its translation is CASRGSRNTGELFF.

The chain combines TRBV29-1 with TRBJ1-5; 7 bases fit TRBD1. Germline CDR1 and CDR2: SQVTM and ANQGSEA. The CDR3 has 13 residues. V lost 6 bases to trimming and J lost 6 bases; unmatched junction nucleotides: 8. The CDR3 DNA reads as TGCAGCGTAGTCACAGGGGTGGGTCAGCCCCAGCATTTT. As protein: CSVVTGVGQPQHF.